These 4 T cell receptor beta chains were all obtained from the same sample, sequenced in a study of spatial heterogeneity in lung cancer. Time point given: sample taken at primary tumor resection. One entry per CDR3 protein, called by TCRdb with MiXCR from the 5' RACE reads. The data contain 25,000 to 30,000 distinct CDR3 sequences, about 7% of them singletons. Findings of the study overall: Higher tumor mutation counts went along with higher counts of expanded intratumoral alpha and beta TCRs.

Their antigens remain unidentified. The sequences come from lung tumor tissue, collected at surgery. Receptors originate from a male donor with early-stage non-small cell lung cancer.

This clonotype was recorded at least ten times. The CDR3 bases are TGTGCCAGCAGCCAGTGGGACAGGAACACTGAAGCTTTCTTT. It encodes CASSQWDRNTEAFF. V is TRBV3-1 and J is TRBJ1-1, with 7 bases fitting TRBD1. In germline, CDR1 is LGHDT, CDR2 YNNKEL (reference sequence). This CDR3 has 14 residues. After removal of 3 bases from V and 1 base from J, the junction contained 2 bases not matched to a gene.

This clonotype came up a few times. This chain connects TRBV2 to TRBJ1-2; TRBD1 is a possible D gene (5 bases). Germline loops: CDR1 SNHLY, CDR2 FYNNEI. The V end was cut by 2 bases, the J end by 2 bases, with 15 bases between. The CDR3 consists of 16 residues. CDR3 residues: CASSELQEGRNYGYTF. The DNA for the CDR3 is TGTGCCAGCAGTGAACTGCAGGAGGGGCGGAACTATGGCTACACCTTC.

The V and J genes are TRBV6-1 and TRBJ2-7, with D unresolved. The germline V and J ends were trimmed by 4 bases and 4 bases, with 14 bases remaining between them. CDR1 is MNHNS, CDR2 SASEGT, per germline. The length of the CDR3 is 14 residues. The CDR3 is CASSGHGVFYEQYF. The DNA for the CDR3 is TGTGCCAGCAGTGGACACGGCGTCTTTTACGAGCAGTACTTC.

Within the sample, this clonotype is medium-sized. V and J are TRBV12-3 or TRBV12-4 and TRBJ1-5, with a tentative D call TRBD1 (6 bases). The V and J ends lost 8 bases and 5 bases respectively, with 19 bases between them. The CDR3 runs to 15 residues. The CDR3 DNA reads TGTGCCAGCCAAAGCACAGGGCCGGGGGATCAGCCCCAGCATTTT. It translates to CASQSTGPGDQPQHF.